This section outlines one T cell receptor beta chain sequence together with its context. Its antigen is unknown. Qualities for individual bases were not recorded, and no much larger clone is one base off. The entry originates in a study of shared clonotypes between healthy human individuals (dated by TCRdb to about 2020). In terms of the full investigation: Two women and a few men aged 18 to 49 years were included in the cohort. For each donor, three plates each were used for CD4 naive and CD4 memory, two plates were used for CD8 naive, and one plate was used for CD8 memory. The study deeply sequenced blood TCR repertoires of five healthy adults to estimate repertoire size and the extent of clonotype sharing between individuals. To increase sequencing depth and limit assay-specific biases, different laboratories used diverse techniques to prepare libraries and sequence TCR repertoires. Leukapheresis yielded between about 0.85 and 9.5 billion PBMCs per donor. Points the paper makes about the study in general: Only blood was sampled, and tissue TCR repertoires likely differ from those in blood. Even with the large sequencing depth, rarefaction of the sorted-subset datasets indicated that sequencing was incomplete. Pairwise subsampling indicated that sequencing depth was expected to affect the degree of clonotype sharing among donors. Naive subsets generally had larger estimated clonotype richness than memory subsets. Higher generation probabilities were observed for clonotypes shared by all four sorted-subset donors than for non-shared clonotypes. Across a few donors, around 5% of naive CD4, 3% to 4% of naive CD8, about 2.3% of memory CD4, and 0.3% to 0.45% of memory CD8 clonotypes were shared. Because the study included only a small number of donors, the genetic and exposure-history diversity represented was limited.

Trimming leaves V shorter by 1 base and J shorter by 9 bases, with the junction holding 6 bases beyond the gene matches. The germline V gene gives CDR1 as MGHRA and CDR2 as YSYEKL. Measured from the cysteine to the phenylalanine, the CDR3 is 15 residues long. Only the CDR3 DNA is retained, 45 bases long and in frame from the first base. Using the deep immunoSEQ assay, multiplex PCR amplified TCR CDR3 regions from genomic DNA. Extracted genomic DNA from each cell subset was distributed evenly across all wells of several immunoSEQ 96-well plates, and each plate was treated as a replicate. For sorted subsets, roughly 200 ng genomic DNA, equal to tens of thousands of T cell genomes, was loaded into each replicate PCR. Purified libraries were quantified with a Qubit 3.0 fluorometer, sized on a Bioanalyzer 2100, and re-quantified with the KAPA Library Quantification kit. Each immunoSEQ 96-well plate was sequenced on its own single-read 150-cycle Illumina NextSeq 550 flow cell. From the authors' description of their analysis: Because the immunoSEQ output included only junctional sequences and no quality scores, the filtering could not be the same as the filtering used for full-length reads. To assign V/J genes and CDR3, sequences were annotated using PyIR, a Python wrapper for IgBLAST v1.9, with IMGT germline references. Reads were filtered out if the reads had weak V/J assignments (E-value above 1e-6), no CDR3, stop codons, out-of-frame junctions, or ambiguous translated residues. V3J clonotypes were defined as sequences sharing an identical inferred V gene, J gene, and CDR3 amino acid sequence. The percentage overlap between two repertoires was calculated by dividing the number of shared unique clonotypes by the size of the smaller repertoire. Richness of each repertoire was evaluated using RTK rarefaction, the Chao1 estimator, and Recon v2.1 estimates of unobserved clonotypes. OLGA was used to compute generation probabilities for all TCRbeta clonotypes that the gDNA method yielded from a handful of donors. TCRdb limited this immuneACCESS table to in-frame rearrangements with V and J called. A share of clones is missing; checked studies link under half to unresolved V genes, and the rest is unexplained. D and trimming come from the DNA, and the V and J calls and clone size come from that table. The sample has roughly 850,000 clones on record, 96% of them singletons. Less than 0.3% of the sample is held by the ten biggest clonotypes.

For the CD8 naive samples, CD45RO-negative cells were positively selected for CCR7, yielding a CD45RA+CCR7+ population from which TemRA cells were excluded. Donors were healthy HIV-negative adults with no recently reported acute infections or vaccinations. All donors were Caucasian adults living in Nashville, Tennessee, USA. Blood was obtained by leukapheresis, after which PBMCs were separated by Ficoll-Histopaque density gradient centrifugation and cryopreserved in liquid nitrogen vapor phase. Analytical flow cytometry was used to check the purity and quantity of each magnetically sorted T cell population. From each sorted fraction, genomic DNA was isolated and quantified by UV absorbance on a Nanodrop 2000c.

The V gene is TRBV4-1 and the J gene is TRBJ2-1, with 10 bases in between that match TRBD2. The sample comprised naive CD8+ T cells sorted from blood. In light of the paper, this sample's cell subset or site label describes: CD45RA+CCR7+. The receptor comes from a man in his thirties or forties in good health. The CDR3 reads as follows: CASSQVGLAVSEQFF. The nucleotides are TGCGCCAGCAGCCAAGTTGGACTAGCGGTGAGTGAGCAGTTCTTC.